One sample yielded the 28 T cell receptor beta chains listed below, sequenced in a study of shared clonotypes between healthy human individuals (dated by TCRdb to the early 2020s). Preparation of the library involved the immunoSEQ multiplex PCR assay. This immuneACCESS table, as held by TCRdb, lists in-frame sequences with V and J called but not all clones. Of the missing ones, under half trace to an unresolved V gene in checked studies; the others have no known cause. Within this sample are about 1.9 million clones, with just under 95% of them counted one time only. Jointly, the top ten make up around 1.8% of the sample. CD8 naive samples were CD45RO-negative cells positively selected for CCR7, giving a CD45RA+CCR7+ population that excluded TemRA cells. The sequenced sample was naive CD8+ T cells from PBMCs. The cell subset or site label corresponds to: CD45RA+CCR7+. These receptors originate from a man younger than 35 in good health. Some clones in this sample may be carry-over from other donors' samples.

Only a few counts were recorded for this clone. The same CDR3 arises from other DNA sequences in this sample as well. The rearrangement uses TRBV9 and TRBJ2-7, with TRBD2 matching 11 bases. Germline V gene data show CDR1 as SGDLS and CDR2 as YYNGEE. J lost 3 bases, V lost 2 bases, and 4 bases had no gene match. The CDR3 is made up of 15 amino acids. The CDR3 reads CASSVSGTSGYEQYF. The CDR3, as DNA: TGTGCCAGCAGCGTCTCCGGGACTAGCGGCTACGAGCAGTACTTC.

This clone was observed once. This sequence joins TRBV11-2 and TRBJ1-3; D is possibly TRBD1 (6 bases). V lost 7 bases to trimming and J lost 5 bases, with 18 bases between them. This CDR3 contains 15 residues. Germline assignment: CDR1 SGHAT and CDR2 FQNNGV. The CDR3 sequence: CASTLGGPSRNTIYF. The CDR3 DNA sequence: TGTGCCAGCACCCTGGGGGGGCCCTCGAGAAACACCATATATTTT.

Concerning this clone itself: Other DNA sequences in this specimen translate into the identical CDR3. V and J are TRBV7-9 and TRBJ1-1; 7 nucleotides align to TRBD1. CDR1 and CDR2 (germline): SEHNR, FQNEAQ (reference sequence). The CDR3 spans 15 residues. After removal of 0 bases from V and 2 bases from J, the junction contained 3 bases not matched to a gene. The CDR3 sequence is CASSLATGLNTEAFF. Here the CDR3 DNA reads TGTGCCAGCAGCTTAGCGACAGGGTTAAACACTGAAGCTTTCTTT.

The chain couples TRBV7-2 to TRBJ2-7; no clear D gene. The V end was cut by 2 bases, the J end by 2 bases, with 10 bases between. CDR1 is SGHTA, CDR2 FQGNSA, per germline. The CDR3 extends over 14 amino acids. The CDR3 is CASSLWAETYEQYF. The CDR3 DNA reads TGTGCCAGCAGCTTATGGGCCGAAACCTACGAGCAGTACTTC. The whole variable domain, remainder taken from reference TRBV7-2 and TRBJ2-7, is GAGVSQSPSNKVTEKGKDVELRCDPISGHTALYWYRQSLGQGLEFLIYFQGNSAPDKSGLPSDRFSAERTGGSVSTLTIQRTQQEDSAVYLCASSLWAETYEQYFGPGTRLTVT.

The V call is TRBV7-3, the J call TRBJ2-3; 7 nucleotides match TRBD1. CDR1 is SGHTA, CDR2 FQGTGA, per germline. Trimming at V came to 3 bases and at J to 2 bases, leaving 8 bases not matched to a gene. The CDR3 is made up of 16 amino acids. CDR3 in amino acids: CASSLMPGQSTDTQYF. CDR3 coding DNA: TGTGCCAGCAGCTTGATGCCGGGACAGTCCACAGATACGCAGTATTTT.

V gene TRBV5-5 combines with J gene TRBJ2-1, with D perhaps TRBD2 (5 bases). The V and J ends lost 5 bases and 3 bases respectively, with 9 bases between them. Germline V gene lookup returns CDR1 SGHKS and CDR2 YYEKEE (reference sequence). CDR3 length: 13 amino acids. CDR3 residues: CASSTEGYNEQFF. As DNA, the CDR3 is TGTGCCAGCAGTACAGAGGGCTACAATGAGCAGTTCTTC. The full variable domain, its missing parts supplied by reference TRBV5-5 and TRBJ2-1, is DAGVTQSPTHLIKTRGQQVTLRCSPISGHKSVSWYQQVLGQGPQFIFQYYEKEERGRGNFPDRFSARQFPNYSSELNVNALLLGDSALYLCASSTEGYNEQFFGPGTRLTVL.

The DNA of the CDR3 is TGTGCCAGCAGTGCCTACTCTACAGGGGCTGGCTACACCTTC. Its protein product is CASSAYSTGAGYTF. The chain uses TRBV27 and TRBJ1-2, with 7 bases aligning to TRBD1. The CDR3 extends over 14 amino acids. The germline CDR1 and CDR2 sequences are MNHEY and SMNVEV (reference sequence). V was pared by 5 bases and J by 7 bases, with 10 bases of the junction left unmatched.

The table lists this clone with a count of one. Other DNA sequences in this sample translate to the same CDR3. The CDR3 DNA reads TGTGCCAGCAGCTCCCGGGAGACCCAGTACTTC. Its translation is CASSSRETQYF. V is TRBV7-9 and J is TRBJ2-5; D ambiguous. V shed 4 bases and J shed 5 bases, with 5 bases lying between them. In germline, CDR1 is SEHNR, CDR2 FQNEAQ (reference sequence). The CDR3 is 11 residues long. The full variable domain, with the rest looked up from reference TRBV7-9 and TRBJ2-5, is DTGVSQNPRHKITKRGQNVTFRCDPISEHNRLYWYRQTLGQGPEFLTYFQNEAQLEKSRLLSDRFSAERPKGSFSTLEIQRTEQGDSAMYLCASSSRETQYFGPGTRLLVL.

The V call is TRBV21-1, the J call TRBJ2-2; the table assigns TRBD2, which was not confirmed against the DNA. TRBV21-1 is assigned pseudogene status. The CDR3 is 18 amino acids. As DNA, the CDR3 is TGTGCCAGCAGCAAATTGGGCCAAACTAGCGGGAGTTCCGGGGAGCTGTTTTTT. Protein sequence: CASSKLGQTSGSSGELFF.

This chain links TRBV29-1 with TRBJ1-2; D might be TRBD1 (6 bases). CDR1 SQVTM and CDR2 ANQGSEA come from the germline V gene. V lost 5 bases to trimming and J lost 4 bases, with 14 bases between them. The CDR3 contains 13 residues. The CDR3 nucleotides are TGCAGCGTTCAAGGGGGGGAGAGCTATGGCTACACCTTC. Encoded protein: CSVQGGESYGYTF.

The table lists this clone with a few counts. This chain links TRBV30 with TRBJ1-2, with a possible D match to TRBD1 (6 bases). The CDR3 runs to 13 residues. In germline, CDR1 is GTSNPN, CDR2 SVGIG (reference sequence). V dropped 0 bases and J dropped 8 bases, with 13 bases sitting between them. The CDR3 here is CAWSVSGVDGYTF. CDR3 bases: TGTGCCTGGAGTGTCTCAGGGGTGGACGGCTACACCTTC. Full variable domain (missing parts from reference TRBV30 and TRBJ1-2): SQTIHQWPATLVQPVGSPLSLECTVEGTSNPNLYWYRQAAGRGLQLLFYSVGIGQISSEVPQNLSASRPQDRQFILSSKKLLLSDSGFYLCAWSVSGVDGYTFGSGTRLTVV.

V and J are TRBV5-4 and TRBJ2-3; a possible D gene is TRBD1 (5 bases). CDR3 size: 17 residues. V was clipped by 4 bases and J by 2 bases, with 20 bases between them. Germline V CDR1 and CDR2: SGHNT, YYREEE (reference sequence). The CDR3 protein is CASSRIFVSGPTDTQYF. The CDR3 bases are TGTGCCAGCAGCCGAATTTTTGTTTCAGGGCCCACAGATACGCAGTATTTT.

The CDR3 spells CASSFPPRGSYEQYF. Written as DNA, the CDR3 is TGTGCCAGCAGTTTTCCCCCCCGGGGGTCCTACGAGCAGTACTTC. The chain has TRBV28 and TRBJ2-7; a possible D gene is TRBD2 (6 bases). Germline CDR1 MDHEN, CDR2 SYDVKM. The CDR3 length is 15 residues. With 3 bases removed from V and 1 base from J, the gap between germline ends came to 13 bases.

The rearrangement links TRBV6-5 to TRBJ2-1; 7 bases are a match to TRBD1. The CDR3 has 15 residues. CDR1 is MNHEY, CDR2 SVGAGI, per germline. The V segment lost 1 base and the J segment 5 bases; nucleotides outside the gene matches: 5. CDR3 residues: CASSYYEGANNEQFF. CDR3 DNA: TGTGCCAGCAGTTACTACGAGGGGGCGAACAATGAGCAGTTCTTC.

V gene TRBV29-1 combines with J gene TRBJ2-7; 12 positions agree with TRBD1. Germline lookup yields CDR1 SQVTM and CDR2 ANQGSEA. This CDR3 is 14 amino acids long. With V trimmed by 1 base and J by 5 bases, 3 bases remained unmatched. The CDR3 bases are TGCAGCGTTGAAGGGGACAGGGGGCTTAACGAGCAGTACTTC. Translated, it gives CSVEGDRGLNEQYF.

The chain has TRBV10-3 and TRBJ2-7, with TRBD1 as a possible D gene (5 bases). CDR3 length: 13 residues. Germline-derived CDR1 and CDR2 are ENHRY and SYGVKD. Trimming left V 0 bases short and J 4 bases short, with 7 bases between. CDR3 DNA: TGTGCCATCAGTGAGTCTGACAGTTACGAGCAGTACTTC. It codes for CAISESDSYEQYF.

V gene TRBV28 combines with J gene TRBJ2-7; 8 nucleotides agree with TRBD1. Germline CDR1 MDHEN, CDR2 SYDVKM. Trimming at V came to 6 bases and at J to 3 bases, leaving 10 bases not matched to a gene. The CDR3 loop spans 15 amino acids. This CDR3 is CASRNMRTGNYEQYF. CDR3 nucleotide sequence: TGTGCCAGCAGGAATATGCGGACAGGGAACTACGAGCAGTACTTC.

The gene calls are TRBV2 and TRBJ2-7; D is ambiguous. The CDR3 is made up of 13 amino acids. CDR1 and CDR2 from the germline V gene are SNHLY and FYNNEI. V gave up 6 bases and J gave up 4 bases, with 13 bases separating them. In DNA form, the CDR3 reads TGTGCCAGCAGGGCTATCGCCCTTTACGAGCAGTACTTC. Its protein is CASRAIALYEQYF.

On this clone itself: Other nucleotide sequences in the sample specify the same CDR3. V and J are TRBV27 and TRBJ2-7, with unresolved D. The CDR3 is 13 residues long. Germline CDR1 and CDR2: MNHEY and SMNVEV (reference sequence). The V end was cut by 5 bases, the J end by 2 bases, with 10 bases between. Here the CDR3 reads CASSGVGPYEQYF. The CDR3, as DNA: TGTGCCAGCAGTGGGGTCGGCCCCTACGAGCAGTACTTC.

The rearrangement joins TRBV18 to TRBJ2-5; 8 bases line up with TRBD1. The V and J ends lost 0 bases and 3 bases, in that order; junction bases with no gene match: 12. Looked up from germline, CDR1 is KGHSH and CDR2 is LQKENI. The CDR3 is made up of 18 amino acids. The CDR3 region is CASSPPEVLAGGKETQYF. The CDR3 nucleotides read TGTGCCAGCTCACCACCGGAAGTTCTGGCAGGGGGCAAAGAGACCCAGTACTTC.

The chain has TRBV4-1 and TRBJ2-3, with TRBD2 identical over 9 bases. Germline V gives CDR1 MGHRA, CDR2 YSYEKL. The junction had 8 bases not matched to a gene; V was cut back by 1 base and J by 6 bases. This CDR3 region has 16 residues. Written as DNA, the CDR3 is TGCGCCAGCAGCCAAGGTGGGGGACTAGCTGAGGATACGCAGTATTTT. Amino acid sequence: CASSQGGGLAEDTQYF.

As DNA, the CDR3 is TGCAGCGTTGAATATCGCCAGGGGGCAACCGGGGAGCTGTTTTTT. This encodes CSVEYRQGATGELFF. The chain uses TRBV29-1 and TRBJ2-2; 8 bases map to TRBD1. CDR1 is SQVTM, CDR2 ANQGSEA, per germline. V lost 2 bases to trimming and J lost 5 bases; unmatched junction nucleotides: 7. The length of the CDR3 is 15 residues.

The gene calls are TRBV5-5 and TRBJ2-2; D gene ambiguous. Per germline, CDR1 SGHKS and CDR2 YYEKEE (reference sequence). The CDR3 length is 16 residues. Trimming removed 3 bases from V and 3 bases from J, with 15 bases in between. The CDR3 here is CASSSYRSLDTGELFF. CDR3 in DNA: TGTGCCAGCAGCTCCTACCGGTCCTTAGACACCGGGGAGCTGTTTTTT.

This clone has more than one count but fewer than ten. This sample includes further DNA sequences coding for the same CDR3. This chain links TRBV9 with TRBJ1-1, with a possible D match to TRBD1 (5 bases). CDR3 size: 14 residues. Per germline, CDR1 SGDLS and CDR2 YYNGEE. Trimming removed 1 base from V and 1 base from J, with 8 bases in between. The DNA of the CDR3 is TGTGCCAGCAGCGTAAGTGGGGGGAACACTGAAGCTTTCTTT. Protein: CASSVSGGNTEAFF.

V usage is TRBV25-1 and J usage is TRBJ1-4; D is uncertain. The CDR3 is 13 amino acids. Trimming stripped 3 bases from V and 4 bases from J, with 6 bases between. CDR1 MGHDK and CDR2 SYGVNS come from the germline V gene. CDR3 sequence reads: CASSEYHNEKLFF. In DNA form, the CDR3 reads TGTGCCAGCAGTGAGTACCATAATGAAAAACTGTTTTTT.

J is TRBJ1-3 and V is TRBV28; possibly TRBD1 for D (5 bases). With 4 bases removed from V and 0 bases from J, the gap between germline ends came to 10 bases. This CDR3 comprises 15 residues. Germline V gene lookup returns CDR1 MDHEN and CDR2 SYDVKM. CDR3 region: CASSSDSYSGNTIYF. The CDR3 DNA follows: TGTGCCAGCAGTTCCGACAGTTACTCTGGAAACACCATATATTTT.

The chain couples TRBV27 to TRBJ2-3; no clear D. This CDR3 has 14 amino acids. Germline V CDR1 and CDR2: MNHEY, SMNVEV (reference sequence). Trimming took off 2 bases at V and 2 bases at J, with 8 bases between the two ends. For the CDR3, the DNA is TGTGCCAGCAGTTTAGTTGGCTTCACAGATACGCAGTATTTT. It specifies CASSLVGFTDTQYF.

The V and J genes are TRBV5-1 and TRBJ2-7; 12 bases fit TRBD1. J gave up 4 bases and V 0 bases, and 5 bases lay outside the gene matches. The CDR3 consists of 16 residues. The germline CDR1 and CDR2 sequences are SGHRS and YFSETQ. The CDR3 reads CASSLDRDRGQYEQYF. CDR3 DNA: TGCGCCAGCAGCTTGGACAGGGACAGGGGGCAGTACGAGCAGTACTTC.